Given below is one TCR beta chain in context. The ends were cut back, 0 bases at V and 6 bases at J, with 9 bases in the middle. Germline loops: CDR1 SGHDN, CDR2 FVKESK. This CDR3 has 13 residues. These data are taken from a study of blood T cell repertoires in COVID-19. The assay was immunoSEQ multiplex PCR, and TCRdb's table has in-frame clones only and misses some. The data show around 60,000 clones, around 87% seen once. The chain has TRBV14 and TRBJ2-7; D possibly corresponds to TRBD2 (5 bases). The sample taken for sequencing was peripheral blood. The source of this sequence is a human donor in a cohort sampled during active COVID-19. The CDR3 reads CASSQDLEGEQYF. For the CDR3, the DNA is TGTGCCAGCAGCCAAGATCTTGAGGGCGAGCAGTACTTC.